This T cell receptor beta chain was retrieved from a study of T cells after somatic rescue of genetic block. The protocol was immunoSEQ multiplex PCR, while the TCRdb copy is restricted to in-frame clones and leaves out a portion. This table has about 63,000 clones, approximately 90% appearing once. Per the germline V gene, CDR1 is MNHNS and CDR2 is SASEGT. This CDR3 spans 14 amino acids. V shed 8 bases, J shed 0 bases, and the junction held 4 bases outside the gene matches. The sequence derives from a man aged 40-50 years. The J gene is TRBJ1-3, the V gene TRBV6-1, with TRBD1 matching 7 bases. The sample consisted of peripheral blood mononuclear cells (PBMCs). CDR3 sequence: CASGTGVSGNTIYF. The CDR3 DNA reads TGTGCCAGCGGTACAGGGGTCTCTGGAAACACCATATATTTT.